This section outlines one TCR beta chain sequence together with its context. Data came from immunoSEQ multiplex PCR; TCRdb stores just in-frame clones and leaves some out. The data show approximately 210,000 clones, about 91% seen once. CDR1 MDHEN and CDR2 SYDVKM come from the germline V gene. The CDR3 totals 15 residues. The V gene lost 8 bases and the J gene lost 4 bases, with 21 bases spanning the gap. This record comes from a study of cytomegalovirus exposure and HLA in healthy donors. The TCR sequence derives from a woman in her late teens or twenties in good health and CMV-seronegative. Material: PBMCs. This chain joins TRBV28 and TRBJ2-7; D gene unclear. In DNA, the CDR3 is TGTGCCAGCGCCTACCCCCGAAGATCCGGTTACGAGCAGTACTTC. Residues: CASAYPRRSGYEQYF. The full variable domain, completed using reference TRBV28 and TRBJ2-7, is DVKVTQSSRYLVKRTGEKVFLECVQDMDHENMFWYRQDPGLGLRLIYFSYDVKMKEKGDIPEGYSVSREKKERFSLILESASTNQTSMYLCASAYPRRSGYEQYFGPGTRLTVT.